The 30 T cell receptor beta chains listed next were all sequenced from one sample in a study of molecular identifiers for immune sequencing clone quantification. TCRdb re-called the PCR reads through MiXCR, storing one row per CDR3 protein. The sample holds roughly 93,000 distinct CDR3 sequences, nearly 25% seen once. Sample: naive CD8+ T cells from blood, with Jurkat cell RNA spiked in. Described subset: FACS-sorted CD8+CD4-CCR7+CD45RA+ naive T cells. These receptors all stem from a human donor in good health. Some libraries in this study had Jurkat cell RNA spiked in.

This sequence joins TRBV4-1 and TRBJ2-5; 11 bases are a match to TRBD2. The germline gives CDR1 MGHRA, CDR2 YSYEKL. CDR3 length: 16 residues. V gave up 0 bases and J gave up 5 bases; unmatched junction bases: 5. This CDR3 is CASSQEVAGGPETQYF. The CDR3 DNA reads TGCGCCAGCAGCCAAGAGGTAGCGGGAGGGCCGGAGACCCAGTACTTC.

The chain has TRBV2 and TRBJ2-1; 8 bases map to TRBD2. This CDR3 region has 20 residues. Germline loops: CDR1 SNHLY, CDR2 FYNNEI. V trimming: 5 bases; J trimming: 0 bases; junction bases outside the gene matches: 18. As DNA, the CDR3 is TGTGCCAGCAGTAAGTTCCTACTAGCGGAGGGCTCGAGCTCCTACAATGAGCAGTTCTTC. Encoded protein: CASSKFLLAEGSSSYNEQFF.

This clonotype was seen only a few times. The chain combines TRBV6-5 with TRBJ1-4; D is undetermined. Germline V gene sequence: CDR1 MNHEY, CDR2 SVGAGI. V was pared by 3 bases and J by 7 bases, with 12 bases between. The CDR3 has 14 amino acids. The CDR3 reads CASSYGLASEKLFF. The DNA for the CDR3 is TGTGCCAGCAGTTATGGACTGGCGAGTGAAAAACTGTTTTTT.

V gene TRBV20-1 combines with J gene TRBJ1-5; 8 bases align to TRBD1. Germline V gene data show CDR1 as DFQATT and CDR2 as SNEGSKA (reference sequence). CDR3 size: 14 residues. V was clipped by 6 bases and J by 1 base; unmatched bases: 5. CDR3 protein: CSAKDRDSNQPQHF. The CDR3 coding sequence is TGCAGTGCGAAGGACAGGGACAGCAATCAGCCCCAGCATTTT.

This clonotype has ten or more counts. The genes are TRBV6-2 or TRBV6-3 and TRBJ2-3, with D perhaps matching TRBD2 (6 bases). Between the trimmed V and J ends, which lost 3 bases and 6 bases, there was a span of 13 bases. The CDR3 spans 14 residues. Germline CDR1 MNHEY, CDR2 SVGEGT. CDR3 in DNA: TGTGCCAGCAGTTATCCGCGGGGCGAGGATACGCAGTATTTT. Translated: CASSYPRGEDTQYF.

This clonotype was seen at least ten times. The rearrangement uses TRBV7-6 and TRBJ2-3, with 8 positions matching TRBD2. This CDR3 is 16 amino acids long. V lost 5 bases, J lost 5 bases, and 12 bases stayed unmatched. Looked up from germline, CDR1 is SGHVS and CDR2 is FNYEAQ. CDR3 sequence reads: CASSPAGGALLDTQYF. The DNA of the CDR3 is TGTGCCAGCAGCCCAGCCGGGGGGGCCCTTTTAGATACGCAGTATTTT.

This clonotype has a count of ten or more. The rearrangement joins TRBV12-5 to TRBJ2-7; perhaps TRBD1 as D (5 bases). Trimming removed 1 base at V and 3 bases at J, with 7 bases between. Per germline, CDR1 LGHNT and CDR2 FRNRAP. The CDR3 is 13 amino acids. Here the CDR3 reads CASGLGRVYEQYF. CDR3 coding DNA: TGTGCTAGTGGTTTGGGCAGGGTCTACGAGCAGTACTTC.

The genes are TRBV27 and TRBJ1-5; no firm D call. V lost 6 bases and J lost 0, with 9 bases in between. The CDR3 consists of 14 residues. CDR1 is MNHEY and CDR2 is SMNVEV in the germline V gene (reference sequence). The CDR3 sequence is CASRGLYSNQPQHF. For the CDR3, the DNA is TGTGCCAGCAGGGGCCTTTATAGCAATCAGCCCCAGCATTTT.

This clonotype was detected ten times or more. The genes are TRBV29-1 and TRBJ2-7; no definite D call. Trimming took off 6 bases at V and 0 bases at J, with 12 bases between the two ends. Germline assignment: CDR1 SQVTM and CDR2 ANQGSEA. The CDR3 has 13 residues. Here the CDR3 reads CSVFRGSSYEQYF. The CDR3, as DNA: TGCAGCGTCTTCCGAGGTAGCTCCTACGAGCAGTACTTC.

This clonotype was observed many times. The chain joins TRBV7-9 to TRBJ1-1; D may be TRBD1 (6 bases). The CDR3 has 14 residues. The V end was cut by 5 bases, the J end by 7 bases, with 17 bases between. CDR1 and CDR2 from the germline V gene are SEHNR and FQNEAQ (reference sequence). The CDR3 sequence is CASSLSGHVVEAFF. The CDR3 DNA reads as TGTGCCAGCAGCCTCTCGGGACACGTCGTTGAAGCTTTCTTT. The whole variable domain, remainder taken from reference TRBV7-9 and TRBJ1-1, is DTGVSQNPRHKITKRGQNVTFRCDPISEHNRLYWYRQTLGQGPEFLTYFQNEAQLEKSRLLSDRFSAERPKGSFSTLEIQRTEQGDSAMYLCASSLSGHVVEAFFGQGTRLTVV.

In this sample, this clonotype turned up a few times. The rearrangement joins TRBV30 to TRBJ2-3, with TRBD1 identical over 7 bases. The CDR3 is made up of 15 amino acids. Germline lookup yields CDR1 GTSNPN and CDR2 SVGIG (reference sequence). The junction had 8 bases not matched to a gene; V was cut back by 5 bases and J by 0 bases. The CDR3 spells CAWDPTGFSTDTQYF. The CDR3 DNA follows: TGTGCCTGGGACCCGACAGGGTTCAGCACAGATACGCAGTATTTT. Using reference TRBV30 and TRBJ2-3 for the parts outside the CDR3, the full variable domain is SQTIHQWPATLVQPVGSPLSLECTVEGTSNPNLYWYRQAAGRGLQLLFYSVGIGQISSEVPQNLSASRPQDRQFILSSKKLLLSDSGFYLCAWDPTGFSTDTQYFGPGTRLTVL.

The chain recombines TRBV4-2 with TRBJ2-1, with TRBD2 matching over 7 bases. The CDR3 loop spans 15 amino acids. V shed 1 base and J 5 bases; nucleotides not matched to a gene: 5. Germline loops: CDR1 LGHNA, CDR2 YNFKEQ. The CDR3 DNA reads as TGTGCCAGCAGCCAAGTGTCCGGGAGGAACAATGAGCAGTTCTTC. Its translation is CASSQVSGRNNEQFF.

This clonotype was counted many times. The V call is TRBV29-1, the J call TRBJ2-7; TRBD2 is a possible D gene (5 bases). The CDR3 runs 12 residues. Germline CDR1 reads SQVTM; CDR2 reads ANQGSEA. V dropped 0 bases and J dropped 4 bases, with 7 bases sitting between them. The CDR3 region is CSVEDEGYEQYF. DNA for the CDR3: TGCAGCGTTGAAGATGAGGGTTACGAGCAGTACTTC.

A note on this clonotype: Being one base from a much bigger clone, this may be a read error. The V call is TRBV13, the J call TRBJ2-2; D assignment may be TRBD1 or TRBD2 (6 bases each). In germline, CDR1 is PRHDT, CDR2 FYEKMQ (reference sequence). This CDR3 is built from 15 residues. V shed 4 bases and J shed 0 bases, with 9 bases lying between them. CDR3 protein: CASSSRDTNTGELFF. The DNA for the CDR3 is TGTGCCAGCAGCTCGCGGGACACGAACACCGGGGAGCTGTTTTTT.

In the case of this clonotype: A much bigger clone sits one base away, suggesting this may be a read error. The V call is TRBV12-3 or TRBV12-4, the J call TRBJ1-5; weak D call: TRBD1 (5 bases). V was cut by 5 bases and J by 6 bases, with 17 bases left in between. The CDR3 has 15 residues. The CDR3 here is CASSTASGLSQPQHF. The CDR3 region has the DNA TGTGCCAGCAGTACGGCATCAGGGCTCAGTCAGCCCCAGCATTTT.

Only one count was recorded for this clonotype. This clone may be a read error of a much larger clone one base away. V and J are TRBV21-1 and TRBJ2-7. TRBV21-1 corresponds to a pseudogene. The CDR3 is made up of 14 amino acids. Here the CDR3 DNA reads TGTGCCAGCAACCACAGTCTGCAGGACCACGAGCGGTACTTC. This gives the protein CASNHSLQDHERYF.

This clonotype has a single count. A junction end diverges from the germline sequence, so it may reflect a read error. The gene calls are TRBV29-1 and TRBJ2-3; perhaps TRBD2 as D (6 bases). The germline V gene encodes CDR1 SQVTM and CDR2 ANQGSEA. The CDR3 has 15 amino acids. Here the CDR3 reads CSVEGGATGTDTQYF. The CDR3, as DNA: TGCAGCGTTGAAGGCGGGGCGACTGGCACAGATACGCAGTATTTC.

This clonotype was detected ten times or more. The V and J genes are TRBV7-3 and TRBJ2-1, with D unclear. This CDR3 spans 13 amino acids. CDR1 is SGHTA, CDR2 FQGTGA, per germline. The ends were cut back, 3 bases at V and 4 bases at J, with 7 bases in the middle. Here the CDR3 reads CASSLGKYNEQFF. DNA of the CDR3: TGTGCCAGCAGCTTGGGGAAATACAATGAGCAGTTCTTC.

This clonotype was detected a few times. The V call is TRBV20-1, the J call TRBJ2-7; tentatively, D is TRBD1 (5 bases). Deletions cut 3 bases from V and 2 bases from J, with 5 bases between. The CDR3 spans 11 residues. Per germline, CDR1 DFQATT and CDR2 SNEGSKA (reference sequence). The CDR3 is CSARTAYEQYF. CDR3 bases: TGCAGTGCTAGGACAGCCTACGAGCAGTACTTC.

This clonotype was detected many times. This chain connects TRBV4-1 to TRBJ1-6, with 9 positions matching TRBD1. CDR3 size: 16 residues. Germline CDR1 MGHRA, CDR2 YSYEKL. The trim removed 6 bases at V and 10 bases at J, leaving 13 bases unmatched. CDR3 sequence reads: CASRSQHRGLESPLHF. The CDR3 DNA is TGCGCCAGCAGGTCTCAGCACAGGGGGCTAGAGTCACCCCTCCACTTT.

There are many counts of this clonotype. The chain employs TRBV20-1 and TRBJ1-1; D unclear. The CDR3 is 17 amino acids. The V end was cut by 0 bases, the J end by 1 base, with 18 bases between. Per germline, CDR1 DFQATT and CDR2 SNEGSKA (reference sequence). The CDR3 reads CSARDWLASIPNTEAFF. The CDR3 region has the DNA TGCAGTGCTAGAGATTGGTTGGCCTCTATCCCGAACACTGAAGCTTTCTTT.

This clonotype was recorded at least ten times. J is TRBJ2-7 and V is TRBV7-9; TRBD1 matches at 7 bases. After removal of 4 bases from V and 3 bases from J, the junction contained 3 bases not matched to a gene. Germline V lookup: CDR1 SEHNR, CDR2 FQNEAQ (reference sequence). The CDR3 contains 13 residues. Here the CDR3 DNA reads TGTGCCAGCAGCTCCCGGGACAGCTACGAGCAGTACTTC. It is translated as CASSSRDSYEQYF.

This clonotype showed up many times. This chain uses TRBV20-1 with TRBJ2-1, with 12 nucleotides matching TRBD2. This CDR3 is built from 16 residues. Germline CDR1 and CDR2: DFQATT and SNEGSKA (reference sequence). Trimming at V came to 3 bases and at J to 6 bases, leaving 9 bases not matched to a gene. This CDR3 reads CSARYLRGLAGNEQFF. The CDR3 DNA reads TGCAGTGCTAGGTACCTCCGGGGACTAGCGGGCAATGAGCAGTTCTTC.

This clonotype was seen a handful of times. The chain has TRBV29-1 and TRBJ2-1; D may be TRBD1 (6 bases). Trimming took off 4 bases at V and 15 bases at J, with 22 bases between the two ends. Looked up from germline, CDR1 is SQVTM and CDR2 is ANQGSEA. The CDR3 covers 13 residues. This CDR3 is CSVVTGLSPQRFF. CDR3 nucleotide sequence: TGCAGCGTTGTAACAGGGCTATCCCCCCAGCGGTTCTTC.

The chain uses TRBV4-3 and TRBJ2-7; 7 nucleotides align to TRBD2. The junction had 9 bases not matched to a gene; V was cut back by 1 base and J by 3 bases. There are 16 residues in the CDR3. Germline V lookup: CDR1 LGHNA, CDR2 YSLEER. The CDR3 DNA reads TGCGCCAGCAGCCAAGCTCTCTGGAGCGGGGTCTACGAGCAGTACTTC. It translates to CASSQALWSGVYEQYF.

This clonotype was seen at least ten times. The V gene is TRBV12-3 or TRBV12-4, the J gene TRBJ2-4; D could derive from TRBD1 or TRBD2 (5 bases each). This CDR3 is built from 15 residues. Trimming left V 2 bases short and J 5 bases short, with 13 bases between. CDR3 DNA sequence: TGTGCCAGCAGTTTAACGGGGCAGGTCCAAAACATTCAGTACTTC. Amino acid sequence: CASSLTGQVQNIQYF.

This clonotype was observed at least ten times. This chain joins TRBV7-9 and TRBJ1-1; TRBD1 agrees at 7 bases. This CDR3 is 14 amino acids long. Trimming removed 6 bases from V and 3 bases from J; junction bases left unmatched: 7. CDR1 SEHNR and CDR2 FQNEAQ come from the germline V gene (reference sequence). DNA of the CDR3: TGTGCCAGCAGTAGACAGGGATCGGACACTGAAGCTTTCTTT. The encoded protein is CASSRQGSDTEAFF.

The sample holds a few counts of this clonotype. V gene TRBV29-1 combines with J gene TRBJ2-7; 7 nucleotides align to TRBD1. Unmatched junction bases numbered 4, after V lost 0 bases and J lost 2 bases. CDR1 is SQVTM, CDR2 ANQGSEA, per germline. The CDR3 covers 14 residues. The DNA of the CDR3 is TGCAGCGTTGAAGATAGGGACAGACCCTACGAGCAGTACTTC. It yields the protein CSVEDRDRPYEQYF.

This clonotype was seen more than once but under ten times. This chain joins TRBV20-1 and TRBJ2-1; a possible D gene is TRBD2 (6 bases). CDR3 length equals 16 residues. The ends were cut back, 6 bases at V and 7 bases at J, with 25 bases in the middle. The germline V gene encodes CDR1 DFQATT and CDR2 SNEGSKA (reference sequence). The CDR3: CSAVPGWGESGNEQFF. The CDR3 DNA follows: TGCAGTGCCGTCCCAGGGTGGGGGGAGTCAGGTAATGAGCAGTTCTTC.

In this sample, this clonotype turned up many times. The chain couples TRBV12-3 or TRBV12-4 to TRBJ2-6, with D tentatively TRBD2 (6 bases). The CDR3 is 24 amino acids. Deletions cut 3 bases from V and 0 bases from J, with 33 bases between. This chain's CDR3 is CASSLGPWGVEGSLKNSGANVLTF. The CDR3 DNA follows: TGTGCCAGCAGTTTGGGCCCCTGGGGTGTGGAGGGAAGCCTCAAAAACTCTGGGGCCAACGTCCTGACTTTC.